The TCR beta chain under discussion was sequenced for a study of blood T cell repertoires in COVID-19. At the level of the study: Sources were T cells, B-cell-depleted T cells, or PBMCs; the material itself was cDNA or gDNA.

Authors' data handling: Estimation of nucleated cell counts relied on the amplification of reference gene primers. Clones were sequenced by immunoSEQ multiplex PCR, and TCRdb holds only the in-frame ones, with some missing. V and J calls and clone size are copied from that table; D and trimming were computed from the DNA. This table holds 240,000 or so clones, about 90% found once. This clone was counted once. V was cut by 5 bases and J by 3 bases, with 22 bases left in between. Germline CDR1 reads SGHAT; CDR2 reads FQNNGV. The CDR3 consists of 17 residues. The receptor's source is a man between 60 and 75 years old with acute or convalescent COVID-19. The V gene is TRBV11-2, the J gene TRBJ1-2; D might be TRBD1 (5 bases). Material for sequencing was peripheral blood. In nucleotides, the CDR3 is TGTGCCAGCAGCCCTATACGCGGGGGTAGGAGGGACTATGGCTACACCTTC. This gives the protein CASSPIRGGRRDYGYTF.